The 10 T cell receptor beta chains given below trace back to one sample, sequenced in a study of shared clonotypes between healthy human individuals. Naive CD8 populations comprised CD45RO-negative cells positively selected for CCR7, excluding terminally differentiated effector memory CD45RA+ cells. The data were produced by immunoSEQ multiplex PCR, yet TCRdb's version contains in-frame clones alone and is incomplete. The data hold approximately 740,000 clones, with 80% to 95% observed a single time. Sample: naive CD8+ T cells sorted from blood. The source of these receptors is a man aged 25-45 years in good health.

The chain is built from TRBV6-1 and TRBJ1-1; TRBD1 matches 9 bases. Trimming removed 1 base from V and 1 base from J; junction bases left unmatched: 1. There are 15 residues in the CDR3. Per the germline V gene, CDR1 is MNHNS and CDR2 is SASEGT. The CDR3 nucleotides are TGTGCCAGCAGTGAAGGGGACAGGGCGAACACTGAAGCTTTCTTT. Protein sequence: CASSEGDRANTEAFF.

V gene TRBV7-9 combines with J gene TRBJ2-1; 9 bases map to TRBD1. V was pared by 5 bases and J by 5 bases, with 7 bases of the junction left unmatched. The CDR3 covers 15 residues. Germline CDR1 reads SEHNR; CDR2 reads FQNEAQ (reference sequence). CDR3: CASSPGTGLDNEQFF. For the CDR3, the DNA is TGTGCCAGCAGCCCTGGGACAGGGTTAGACAATGAGCAGTTCTTC.

The chain joins TRBV25-1 to TRBJ2-7; D unclear. This CDR3 spans 13 amino acids. V was shortened by 4 bases and J by 6 bases, with 13 bases between the two germline ends. The germline V gene encodes CDR1 MGHDK and CDR2 SYGVNS. The CDR3 DNA reads TGTGCCAGCAGTGCCTTTCACTCCGGCGAGCAGTACTTC. Encoded protein: CASSAFHSGEQYF.

In its sample, this clone was seen once. The rearrangement joins TRBV19 to TRBJ2-7; D possibly corresponds to TRBD1 (5 bases). Germline V gene data show CDR1 as LNHDA and CDR2 as SQIVND (reference sequence). The length of the CDR3 is 14 residues. Trimming stripped 2 bases from V and 3 bases from J, with 11 bases between. The CDR3 bases are TGTGCCAGTAGTATAAAAGGGGCTGACTACGAGCAGTACTTC. This translates into CASSIKGADYEQYF.

V usage is TRBV28 and J usage is TRBJ2-1, with a tentative D call TRBD2 (6 bases). CDR1 is MDHEN and CDR2 is SYDVKM in the germline V gene. This CDR3 is 18 amino acids long. The germline V and J ends were trimmed by 2 bases and 4 bases, with 21 bases remaining between them. CDR3 loop: CASSLPPESSALYNEQFF. The CDR3 DNA is TGTGCCAGCAGTTTACCTCCCGAATCTAGCGCGCTATACAATGAGCAGTTCTTC.

The chain joins TRBV7-7 to TRBJ2-3, with unresolved D. The germline V and J ends were trimmed by 1 base and 2 bases, with 7 bases remaining between them. This CDR3 is 14 amino acids long. CDR1 SSHAT and CDR2 FNYEAQ come from the germline V gene (reference sequence). The CDR3 here is CASSLGTDTDTQYF. In nucleotides, the CDR3 is TGTGCCAGCAGCTTAGGAACGGACACAGATACGCAGTATTTT.

The chain links TRBV7-8 to TRBJ2-3; TRBD1 agrees at 12 bases. CDR1 and CDR2 (germline): SGHVS, FQNEAQ. With V trimmed by 3 bases and J by 5 bases, 12 bases remained unmatched. The CDR3 totals 18 residues. Here the CDR3 DNA reads TGTGCCAGCAGCTTCCCAGGACCGGGACAGGGGGCAAGAGATACGCAGTATTTT. Translated, it gives CASSFPGPGQGARDTQYF.

This clone showed up just once. The chain joins TRBV29-1 to TRBJ2-7; unclear D gene. Germline V gene sequence: CDR1 SQVTM, CDR2 ANQGSEA. Between the trimmed V and J ends, which lost 4 bases and 2 bases, there was a span of 15 bases. The CDR3 covers 14 residues. This CDR3 is CSVVFHTRTYEQYF. CDR3 coding DNA: TGCAGCGTTGTCTTTCACACCCGAACCTACGAGCAGTACTTC.

The rearrangement links TRBV27 to TRBJ2-7; 9 nucleotides align to TRBD1. CDR1 is MNHEY, CDR2 SMNVEV, per germline (reference sequence). V lost 5 bases, J lost 4 bases, and 12 bases stayed unmatched. This CDR3 contains 16 residues. CDR3 sequence (DNA): TGTGCCAGCAGTCCGAATCCGGGACAGGGAGAGTACGAGCAGTACTTC. Amino acids: CASSPNPGQGEYEQYF.

The chain combines TRBV9 with TRBJ2-1; D is possibly TRBD2 (6 bases). The V and J ends lost 0 bases and 5 bases respectively, with 18 bases between them. The CDR3 has 17 residues. The germline V gene has CDR1 SGDLS and CDR2 YYNGEE. CDR3 nucleotides: TGTGCCAGCAGCGTAGAAGGTTTTTGGGGGGAAGACAATGAGCAGTTCTTC. This encodes CASSVEGFWGEDNEQFF.